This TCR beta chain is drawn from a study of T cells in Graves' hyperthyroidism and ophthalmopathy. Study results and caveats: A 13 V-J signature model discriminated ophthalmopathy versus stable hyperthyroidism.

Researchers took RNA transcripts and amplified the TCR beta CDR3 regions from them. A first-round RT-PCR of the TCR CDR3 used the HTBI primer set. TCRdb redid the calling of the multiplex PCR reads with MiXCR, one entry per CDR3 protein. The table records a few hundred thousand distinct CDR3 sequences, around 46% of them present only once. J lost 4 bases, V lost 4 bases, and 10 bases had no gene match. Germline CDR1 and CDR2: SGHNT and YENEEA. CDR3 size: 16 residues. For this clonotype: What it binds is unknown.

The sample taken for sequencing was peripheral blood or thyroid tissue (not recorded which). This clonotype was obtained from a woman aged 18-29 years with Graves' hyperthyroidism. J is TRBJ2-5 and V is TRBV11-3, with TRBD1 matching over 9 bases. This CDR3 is CASSSGDRAQVETQYF. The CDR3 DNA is TGTGCCAGCAGCTCAGGGGACAGGGCGCAAGTAGAGACCCAGTACTTC.